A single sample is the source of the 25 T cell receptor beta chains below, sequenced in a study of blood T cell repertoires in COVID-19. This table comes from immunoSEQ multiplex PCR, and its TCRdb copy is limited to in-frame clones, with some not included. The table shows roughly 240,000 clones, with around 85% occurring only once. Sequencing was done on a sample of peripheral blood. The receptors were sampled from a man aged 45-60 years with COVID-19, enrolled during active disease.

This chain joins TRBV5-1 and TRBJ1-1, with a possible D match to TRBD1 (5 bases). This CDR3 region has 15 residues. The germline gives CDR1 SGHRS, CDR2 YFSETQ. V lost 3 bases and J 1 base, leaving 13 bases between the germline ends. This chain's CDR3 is CASSSGGSTNTEAFF. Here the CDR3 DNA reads TGCGCCAGCAGCTCGGGGGGGTCAACGAACACTGAAGCTTTCTTT.

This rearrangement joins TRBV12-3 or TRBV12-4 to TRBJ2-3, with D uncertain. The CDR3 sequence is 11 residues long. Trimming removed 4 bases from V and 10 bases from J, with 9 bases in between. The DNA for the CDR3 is TGTGCCAGCAGTTACAGAAGAGCGCAGTATTTT. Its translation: CASSYRRAQYF.

The CDR3 protein is CASSLTAGINSGNTIYF. The CDR3 coding sequence is TGTGCCAGCAGCTTAACTGCAGGAATAAACTCTGGAAACACCATATATTTT. The genes are TRBV7-2 and TRBJ1-3; D ambiguous. Per germline, CDR1 SGHTA and CDR2 FQGNSA. This CDR3 comprises 17 residues. The V end lost 2 bases, the J end lost 0 bases, and 14 bases lay between the germline ends.

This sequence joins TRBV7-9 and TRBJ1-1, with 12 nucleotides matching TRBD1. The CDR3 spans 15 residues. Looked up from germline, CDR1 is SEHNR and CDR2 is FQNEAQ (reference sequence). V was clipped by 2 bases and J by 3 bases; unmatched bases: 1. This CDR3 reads CASSLWDRGHTEAFF. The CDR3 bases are TGTGCCAGCAGCTTATGGGACAGGGGGCACACTGAAGCTTTCTTT.

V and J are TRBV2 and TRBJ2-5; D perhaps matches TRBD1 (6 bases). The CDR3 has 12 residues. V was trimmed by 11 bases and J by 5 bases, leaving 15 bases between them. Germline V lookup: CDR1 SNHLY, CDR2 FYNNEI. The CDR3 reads CAGKTGLETQYF. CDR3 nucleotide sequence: TGTGCCGGAAAAACAGGGTTGGAGACCCAGTACTTC.

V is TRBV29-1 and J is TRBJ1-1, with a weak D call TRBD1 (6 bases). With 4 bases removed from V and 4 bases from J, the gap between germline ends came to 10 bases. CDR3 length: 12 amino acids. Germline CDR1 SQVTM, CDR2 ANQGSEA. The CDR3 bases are TGCAGCGTTGCAGGGGCGGGCACTGAAGCTTTCTTT. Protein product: CSVAGAGTEAFF.

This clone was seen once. CDR3 bases: TGTGCCAGCAGCCACCCCGGGACTAGCGGGGGGGCCCCGACTAGCACAGATACGCAGTATTTT. As protein: CASSHPGTSGGAPTSTDTQYF. The chain links TRBV6-2 or TRBV6-3 to TRBJ2-3, with TRBD2 matching over 16 bases. The CDR3 runs 21 residues. The V gene's germline CDR1 is MNHEY and CDR2 SVGEGT. V was pared by 6 bases and J by 0 bases, with 15 bases of the junction left unmatched.

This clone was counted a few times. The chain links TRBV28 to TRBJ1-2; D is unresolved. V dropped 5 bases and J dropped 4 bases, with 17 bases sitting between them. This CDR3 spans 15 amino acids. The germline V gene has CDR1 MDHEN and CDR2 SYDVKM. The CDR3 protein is CASSPRRWRGYGYTF. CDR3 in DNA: TGTGCCAGCAGTCCCCGGCGATGGCGGGGCTATGGCTACACCTTC.

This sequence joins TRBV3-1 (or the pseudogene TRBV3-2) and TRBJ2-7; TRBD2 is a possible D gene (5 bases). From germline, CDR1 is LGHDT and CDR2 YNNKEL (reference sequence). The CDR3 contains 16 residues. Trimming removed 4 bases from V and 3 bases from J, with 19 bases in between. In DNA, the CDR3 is TGTGCCAGCAGCCGCGGACTGATCCACCAAGGCTACGAGCAGTACTTC. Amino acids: CASSRGLIHQGYEQYF.

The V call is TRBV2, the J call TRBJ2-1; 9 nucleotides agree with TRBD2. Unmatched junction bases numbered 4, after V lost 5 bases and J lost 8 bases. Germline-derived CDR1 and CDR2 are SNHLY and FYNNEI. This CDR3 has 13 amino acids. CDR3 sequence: CASSPRTSDEQFF. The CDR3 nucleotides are TGTGCCAGCAGTCCGAGGACTAGCGATGAGCAGTTCTTC.

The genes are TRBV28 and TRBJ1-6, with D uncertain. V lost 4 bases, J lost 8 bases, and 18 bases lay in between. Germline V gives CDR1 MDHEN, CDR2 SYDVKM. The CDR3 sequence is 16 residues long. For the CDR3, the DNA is TGTGCCAGCAGTTCATACAGACACCGGCGTGATTCACCCCTCCACTTT. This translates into CASSSYRHRRDSPLHF.

The CDR3 protein is CATSDWQGEQYF. CDR3 nucleotides: TGTGCCACCAGTGATTGGCAGGGCGAGCAGTACTTC. This chain joins TRBV24-1 and TRBJ2-7, with D perhaps TRBD1 (5 bases). CDR3 length equals 12 residues. The germline gives CDR1 KGHDR, CDR2 SFDVKD. The V and J ends lost 2 bases and 6 bases respectively, with 7 bases between them.

CDR3 loop: CASSPQATGSSYEQYF. In DNA, the CDR3 is TGTGCCAGCAGCCCCCAGGCGACAGGGAGTTCCTACGAGCAGTACTTC. The genes are TRBV6-6 and TRBJ2-7; TRBD1 matches 7 bases. This CDR3 region has 16 residues. Germline CDR1 is MNHNY and CDR2 is SVGAGI (reference sequence). V was pared by 6 bases and J by 1 base, with 12 bases of the junction left unmatched.

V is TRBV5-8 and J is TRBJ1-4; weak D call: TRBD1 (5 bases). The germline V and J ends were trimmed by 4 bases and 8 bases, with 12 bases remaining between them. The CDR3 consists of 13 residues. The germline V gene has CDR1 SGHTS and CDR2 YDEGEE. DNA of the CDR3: TGTGCCAGCAGCCCGTACTACAGGGAAAAACTGTTTTTT. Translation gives CASSPYYREKLFF. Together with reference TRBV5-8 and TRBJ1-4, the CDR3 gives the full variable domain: EAGVTQSPTHLIKTRGQQATLRCSPISGHTSVYWYQQALGLGLQFLLWYDEGEERNRGNFPPRFSGRQFPNYSSELNVNALELEDSALYLCASSPYYREKLFFGSGTQLSVL.

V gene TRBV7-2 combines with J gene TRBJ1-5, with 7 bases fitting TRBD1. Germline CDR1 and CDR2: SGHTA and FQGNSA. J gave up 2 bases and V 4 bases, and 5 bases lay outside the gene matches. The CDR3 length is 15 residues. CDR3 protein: CASSSTGFGNQPQHF. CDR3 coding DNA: TGTGCCAGCAGCTCGACAGGGTTCGGCAATCAGCCCCAGCATTTT.

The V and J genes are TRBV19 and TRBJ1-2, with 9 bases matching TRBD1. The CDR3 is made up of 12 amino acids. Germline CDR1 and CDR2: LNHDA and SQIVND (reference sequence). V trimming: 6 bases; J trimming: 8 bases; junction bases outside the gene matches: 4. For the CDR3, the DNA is TGTGCCAGTAGACAGGGGGCGAGAGGCTACACCTTC. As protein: CASRQGARGYTF.

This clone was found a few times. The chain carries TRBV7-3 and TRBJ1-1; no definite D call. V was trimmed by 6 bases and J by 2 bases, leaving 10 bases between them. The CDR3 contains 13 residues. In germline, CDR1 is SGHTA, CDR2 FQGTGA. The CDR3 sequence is CASRLEVNTEAFF. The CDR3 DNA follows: TGTGCCAGCAGACTGGAGGTCAACACTGAAGCTTTCTTT.

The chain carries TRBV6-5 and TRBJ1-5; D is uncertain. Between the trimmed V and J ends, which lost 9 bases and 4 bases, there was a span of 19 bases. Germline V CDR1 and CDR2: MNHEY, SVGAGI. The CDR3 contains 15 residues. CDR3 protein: CASGGRVMQNQPQHF. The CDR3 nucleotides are TGTGCCAGTGGAGGGCGGGTTATGCAAAATCAGCCCCAGCATTTT.

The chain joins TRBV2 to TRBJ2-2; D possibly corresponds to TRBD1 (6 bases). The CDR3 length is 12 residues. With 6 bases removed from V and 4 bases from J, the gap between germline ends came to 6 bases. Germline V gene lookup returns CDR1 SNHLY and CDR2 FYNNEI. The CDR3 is CASRQGTGELFF. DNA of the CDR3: TGTGCCAGCAGACAGGGCACCGGGGAGCTGTTTTTT.

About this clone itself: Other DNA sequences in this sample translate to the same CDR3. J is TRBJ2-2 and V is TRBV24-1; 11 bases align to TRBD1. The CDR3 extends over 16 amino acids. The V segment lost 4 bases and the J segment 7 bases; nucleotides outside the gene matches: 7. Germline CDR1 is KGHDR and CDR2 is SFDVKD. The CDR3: CATSDFGQGAGGELFF. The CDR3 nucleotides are TGTGCCACCAGTGACTTCGGACAGGGGGCTGGCGGGGAGCTGTTTTTT.

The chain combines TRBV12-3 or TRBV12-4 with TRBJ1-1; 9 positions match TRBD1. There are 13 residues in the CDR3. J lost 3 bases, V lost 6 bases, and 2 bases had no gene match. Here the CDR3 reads CASSRQGDTEAFF. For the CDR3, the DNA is TGTGCCAGCAGCCGACAGGGGGACACTGAAGCTTTCTTT.

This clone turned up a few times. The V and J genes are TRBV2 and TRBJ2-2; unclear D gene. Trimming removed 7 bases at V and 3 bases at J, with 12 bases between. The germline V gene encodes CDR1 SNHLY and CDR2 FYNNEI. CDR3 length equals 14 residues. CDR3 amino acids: CASKTLGYTGELFF. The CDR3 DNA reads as TGTGCCAGCAAGACCCTCGGGTACACCGGGGAGCTGTTTTTT.

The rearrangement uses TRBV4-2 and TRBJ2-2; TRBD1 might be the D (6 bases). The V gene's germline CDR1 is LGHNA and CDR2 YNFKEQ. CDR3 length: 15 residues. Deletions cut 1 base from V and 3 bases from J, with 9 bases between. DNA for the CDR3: TGTGCCAGCAGCCAAGTTACAGGGTACACCGGGGAGCTGTTTTTT. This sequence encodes CASSQVTGYTGELFF.

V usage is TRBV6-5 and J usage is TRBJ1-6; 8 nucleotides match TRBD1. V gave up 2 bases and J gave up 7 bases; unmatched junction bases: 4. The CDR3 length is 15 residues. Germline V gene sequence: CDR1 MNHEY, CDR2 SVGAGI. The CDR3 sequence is CASSYRQGANSPLHF. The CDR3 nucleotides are TGTGCCAGCAGTTACCGGCAGGGGGCAAATTCACCCCTCCACTTT.

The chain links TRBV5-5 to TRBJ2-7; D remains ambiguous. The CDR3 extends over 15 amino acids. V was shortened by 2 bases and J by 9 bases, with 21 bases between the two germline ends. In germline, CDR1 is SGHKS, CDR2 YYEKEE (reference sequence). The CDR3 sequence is CASSFVDQEAIGQYF. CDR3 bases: TGTGCCAGCAGCTTTGTAGATCAAGAGGCTATCGGGCAGTACTTC.